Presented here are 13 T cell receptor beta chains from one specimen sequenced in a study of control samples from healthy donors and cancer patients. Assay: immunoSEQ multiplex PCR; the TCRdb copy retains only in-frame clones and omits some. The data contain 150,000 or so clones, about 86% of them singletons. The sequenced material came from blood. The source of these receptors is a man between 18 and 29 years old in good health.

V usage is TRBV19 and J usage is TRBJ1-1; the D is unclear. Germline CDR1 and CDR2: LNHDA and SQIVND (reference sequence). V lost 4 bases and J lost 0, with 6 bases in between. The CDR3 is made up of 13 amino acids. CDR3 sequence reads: CASSTQMNTEAFF. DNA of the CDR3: TGTGCCAGTAGTACCCAGATGAACACTGAAGCTTTCTTT.

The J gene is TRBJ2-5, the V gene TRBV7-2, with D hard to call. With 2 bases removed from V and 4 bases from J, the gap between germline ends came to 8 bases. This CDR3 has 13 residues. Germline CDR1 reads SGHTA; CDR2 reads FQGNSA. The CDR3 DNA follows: TGTGCCAGCAGCTTATCCCCGAGAGAGACCCAGTACTTC. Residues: CASSLSPRETQYF. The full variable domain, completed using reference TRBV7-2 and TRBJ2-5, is GAGVSQSPSNKVTEKGKDVELRCDPISGHTALYWYRQSLGQGLEFLIYFQGNSAPDKSGLPSDRFSAERTGGSVSTLTIQRTQQEDSAVYLCASSLSPRETQYFGPGTRLLVL.

CDR3 residues: CATSRDLARYQPQHF. The DNA of the CDR3 is TGTGCCACCAGCAGAGATCTGGCCCGATATCAGCCCCAGCATTTT. The chain joins TRBV15 to TRBJ1-5; D gene uncertain. V gave up 0 bases and J gave up 5 bases, with 11 bases separating them. The CDR3 contains 15 residues. Germline CDR1 reads LNHNV; CDR2 reads YYDKDF (reference sequence).

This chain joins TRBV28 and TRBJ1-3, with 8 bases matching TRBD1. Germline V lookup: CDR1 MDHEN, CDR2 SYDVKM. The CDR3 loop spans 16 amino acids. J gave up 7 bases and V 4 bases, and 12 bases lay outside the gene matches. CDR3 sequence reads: CASSSPSTGASNTIYF. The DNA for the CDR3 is TGTGCCAGCAGTTCTCCCTCGACAGGGGCGTCGAACACCATATATTTT.

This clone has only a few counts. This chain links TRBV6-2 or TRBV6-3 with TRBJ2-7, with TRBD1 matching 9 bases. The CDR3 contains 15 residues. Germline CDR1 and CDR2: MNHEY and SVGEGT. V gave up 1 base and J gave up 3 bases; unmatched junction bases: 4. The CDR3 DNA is TGTGCCAGCAGTTACTTTACGGGACAGGGCTACGAGCAGTACTTC. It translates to CASSYFTGQGYEQYF.

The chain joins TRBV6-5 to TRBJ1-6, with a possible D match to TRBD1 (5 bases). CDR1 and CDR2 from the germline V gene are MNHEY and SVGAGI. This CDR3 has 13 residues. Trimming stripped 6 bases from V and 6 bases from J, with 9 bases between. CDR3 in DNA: TGTGCCAGCAGCGACAGTTTTAATTCACCCCTCCACTTT. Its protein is CASSDSFNSPLHF.

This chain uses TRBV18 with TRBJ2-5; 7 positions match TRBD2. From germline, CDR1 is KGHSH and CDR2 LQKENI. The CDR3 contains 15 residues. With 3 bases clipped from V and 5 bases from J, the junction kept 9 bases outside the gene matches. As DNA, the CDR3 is TGTGCCAGCTCACCCCTAGTTGCAGCGGGGGAGACCCAGTACTTC. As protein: CASSPLVAAGETQYF. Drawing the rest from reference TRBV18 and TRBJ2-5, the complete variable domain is NAGVMQNPRHLVRRRGQEARLRCSPMKGHSHVYWYRQLPEEGLKFMVYLQKENIIDESGMPKERFSAEFPKEGPSILRIQQVVRGDSAAYFCASSPLVAAGETQYFGPGTRLLVL.

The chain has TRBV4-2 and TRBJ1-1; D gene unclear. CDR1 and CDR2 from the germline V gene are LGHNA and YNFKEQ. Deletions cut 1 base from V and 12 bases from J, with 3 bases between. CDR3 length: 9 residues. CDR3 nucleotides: TGTGCCAGCAGCCAAGCACCTTTCTTT. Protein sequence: CASSQAPFF.

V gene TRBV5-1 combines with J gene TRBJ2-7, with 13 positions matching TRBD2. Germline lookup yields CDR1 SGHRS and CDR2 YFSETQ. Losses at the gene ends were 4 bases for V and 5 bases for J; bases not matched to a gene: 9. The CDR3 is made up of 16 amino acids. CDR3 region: CASSRYGLAGDDEQYF. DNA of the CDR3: TGCGCCAGCAGCCGCTACGGACTAGCGGGGGACGACGAGCAGTACTTC.

The CDR3 DNA is TGTGCCACCAGCAGAGATTTGTACAACTACGAGCAGTACTTC. This encodes CATSRDLYNYEQYF. The J gene is TRBJ2-7, the V gene TRBV15; no firm D call. The length of the CDR3 is 14 residues. Trimming removed 0 bases at V and 3 bases at J, with 9 bases between. Germline loops: CDR1 LNHNV, CDR2 YYDKDF (reference sequence).

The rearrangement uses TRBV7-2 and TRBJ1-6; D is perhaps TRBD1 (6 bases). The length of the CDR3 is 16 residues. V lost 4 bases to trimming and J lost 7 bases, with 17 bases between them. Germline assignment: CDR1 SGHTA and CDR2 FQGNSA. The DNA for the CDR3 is TGTGCCAGCAGCTCACAAGCACAGGGACACAATTCACCCCTCCACTTT. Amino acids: CASSSQAQGHNSPLHF. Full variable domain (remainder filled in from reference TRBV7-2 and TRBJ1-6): GAGVSQSPSNKVTEKGKDVELRCDPISGHTALYWYRQSLGQGLEFLIYFQGNSAPDKSGLPSDRFSAERTGGSVSTLTIQRTQQEDSAVYLCASSSQAQGHNSPLHFGNGTRLTVT.

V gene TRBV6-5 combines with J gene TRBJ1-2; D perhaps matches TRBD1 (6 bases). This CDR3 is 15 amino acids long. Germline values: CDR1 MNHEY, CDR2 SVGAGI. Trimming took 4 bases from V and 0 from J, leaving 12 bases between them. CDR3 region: CASSSLGTTNYGYTF. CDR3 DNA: TGTGCCAGCAGTTCCCTAGGGACAACTAACTATGGCTACACCTTC.

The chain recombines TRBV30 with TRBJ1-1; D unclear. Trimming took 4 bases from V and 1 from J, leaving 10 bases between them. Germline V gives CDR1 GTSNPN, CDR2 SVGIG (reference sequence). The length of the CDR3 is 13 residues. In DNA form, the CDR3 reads TGTGCCTGGACGCGGTACGGGAACACTGAAGCTTTCTTT. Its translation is CAWTRYGNTEAFF.